This record looks at one T cell receptor beta chain sequence and its context. Antigen unknown. Using immunoSEQ multiplex PCR, the repertoire was profiled, and TCRdb retains in-frame clones only, with some absent. The table has 160,000 or so clones, over 80% seen once; the top ten hold approximately 12%. The record originates from a study of radiation and T cells in renal cell carcinoma. Points from the study as a whole: From baseline, blood top tumor clonotypes peaked at 2 weeks post-radiation.

With 5 bases clipped from V and 14 bases from J, the junction kept 16 bases outside the gene matches. Germline V gene data show CDR1 as SGHTA and CDR2 as FQGNSA. The CDR3 has 14 amino acids. Time point defined: blood 2 weeks post-SBRT. Sample treatment: 15 Gy SBRT to primary tumor, nephrectomy 4 weeks later. This renal cell carcinoma was of the clear cell type. The genes are TRBV7-2 and TRBJ2-3, with 7 bases aligning to TRBD1. The source was blood, collected from a patient whose treatment included radiotherapy and nephrectomy. This TCR was recovered from a woman in her fifties or sixties with renal cell carcinoma. CDR3 nucleotide sequence: TGTGCCAGCAGCCCAAGCCGTAGGACAGGAGGCGGGTATTTT. Translated: CASSPSRRTGGGYF.